This is a list of T cell receptor beta chains from one sample in a study of blood T cell repertoires in COVID-19. Clones were sequenced by immunoSEQ multiplex PCR, and TCRdb holds only the in-frame ones, with some missing. The sample has over 80,000 clones; 80% are singletons. The sequencing input was peripheral blood. These TCRs come from a woman between 70 and 85 years old with acute or convalescent COVID-19. Both conserved end residues are part of each CDR3. The D gene is left open where the match is weak. Clone size is not always given. Where it is, it says once, few, many or a class for expanded clones.

>TRBV7-7|TRBD2|.|TRBJ2-2
TGTGCCAGCAGCACTCTAGCGGGAGGATTGGGGGAGCTGTTTTTT
CASSTLAGGLGELFF
>TRBV15|.|.|TRBJ1-4
TGTGCCACCAGCAGAGAGTATTCAACTAATGAAAAACTGTTTTTT
CATSREYSTNEKLFF
>TRBV7-6|TRBD1|once|TRBJ1-1
TGTGCCAGCAGCTTAGAAATTGGACAGGTGGCCACTGAAGCTTTCTTT
CASSLEIGQVATEAFF
>TRBV7-8|.|.|TRBJ2-5
TGTGCCAGCAGCTTAACAGGGCTCCAGGAGACCCAGTACTTC
CASSLTGLQETQYF
>TRBV9|TRBD1|.|TRBJ2-7
TGTGCCAGCAGCCGAGGGACAGGGGTAACCTACGAGCAGTACTTC
CASSRGTGVTYEQYF
>TRBV15|.|.|TRBJ2-7
TGTGCCACCAGCAGAGATCGTGGGGGGAGGCTTAACTACGAGCAGTACTTC
CATSRDRGGRLNYEQYF
>TRBV9|.|.|TRBJ1-3
TGTGCCAGCAGCGCCAACCCTGGCGACAGGCCCAGCGGAAACACCATATATTTT
CASSANPGDRPSGNTIYF
>TRBV3-1/TRBV3-2|TRBD1|.|TRBJ1-4
TGTGCCAGCAGCCGAGAGCGGGACAGGAACGAAAAACTGTTTTTT
CASSRERDRNEKLFF
>TRBV2|.|.|TRBJ2-2
TGTGCCAGCAGTCTAGCCCTACGTCCCGGGGAGCTGTTTTTT
CASSLALRPGELFF
>TRBV19|.|.|TRBJ2-6
TGTGCCAGTAGTATAGGTCAGGGTTTGGGAAGTTCTGGGGCCAACGTCCTGACTTTC
CASSIGQGLGSSGANVLTF